This TCR beta chain was recorded in a study of spatial heterogeneity in lung cancer. Time point of the sample: sample taken at primary tumor resection. No cell sorting; template was whole RNA from tumor, lung tissue or PBMC. Carried by each TCR cDNA molecule was a unique molecular identifier. Each CDR3 protein gets one entry after TCRdb re-called the 5' RACE reads with MiXCR. The sample includes more than 65,000 distinct CDR3 sequences, roughly an eighth seen only once; the top ten take around 4.3%. V lost 10 bases to trimming and J lost 3 bases; unmatched junction nucleotides: 3. This CDR3 has 12 amino acids. Germline loops: CDR1 ENHRY, CDR2 SYGVKD.

The rearrangement links TRBV10-3 to TRBJ2-7, with TRBD1 matching 10 bases. This clonotype originated in a male donor with early-stage non-small cell lung cancer. Sequences were derived from PBMCs, sampled at surgery. The CDR3 here is CASWTGGYEQYF. CDR3 DNA sequence: TGTGCCAGCTGGACAGGGGGCTACGAGCAGTACTTC.